A selection of T cell receptor beta chains follows, all from one sample in a study of cytomegalovirus exposure and HLA in healthy donors. Assay: immunoSEQ multiplex PCR; the TCRdb copy retains only in-frame clones and omits some. The top ten clones hold approximately 11% of a sample with about 98,000 clones, approximately 72% of them seen once. Specimen: PBMCs. These receptors were obtained from a man between 18 and 35 years old in good health and CMV-seropositive. CDR3s include the opening cysteine and the closing phenylalanine or tryptophan. A D gene is named only where the DNA matches it firmly. The size of a clone is reported for some rows only, either as once, few or many, or as a class for expanded clones.

D: TRBD1; J: TRBJ2-7; V: TRBV30; size: NA; DNA: TGTGCCTGGGCGGGACAGGTGGACGAGCAGTACTTC; CDR3: CAWAGQVDEQYF
D: TRBD2; J: TRBJ2-3; V: TRBV6-6; size: NA; DNA: TGTGCCAGCAACCTACTAGCGGGGGGGCAAAATACGCAGTATTTT; CDR3: CASNLLAGGQNTQYF
D: NA; J: TRBJ2-3; V: TRBV27; size: NA; DNA: TGTGCCAGCAGTTTGGAGGGGGCCCCCACAGATACGCAGTATTTT; CDR3: CASSLEGAPTDTQYF
D: NA; J: TRBJ2-6; V: TRBV27; size: few; DNA: TGTGCCAGCAGTCACGCGTCTGGGGCCAACGTCCTGACTTTC; CDR3: CASSHASGANVLTF
D: NA; J: TRBJ2-5; V: TRBV14; size: NA; DNA: TGTGCCAGCGCCCCTCCGGGGGAGACCCAGTACTTC; CDR3: CASAPPGETQYF
D: NA; J: TRBJ2-1; V: TRBV2; size: NA; DNA: TGTGCCAGCAGTGAGGGGCAGTTCAATGAGCAGTTCTTC; CDR3: CASSEGQFNEQFF
D: NA; J: TRBJ1-6; V: TRBV19; size: NA; DNA: TGTGCCAGTACTGTGACAGCTTTTAATTCACCCCTCCACTTT; CDR3: CASTVTAFNSPLHF
D: NA; J: TRBJ1-6; V: TRBV9; size: NA; DNA: TGTGCCAGCAGCCCAAGTTCGGATTCACCCCTCCACTTT; CDR3: CASSPSSDSPLHF
D: NA; J: TRBJ1-6; V: TRBV11-1; size: NA; DNA: TGTGCCAGCAGCTTACGTCCAGGGCCCTCTAATTCACCCCTCCACTTT; CDR3: CASSLRPGPSNSPLHF
D: TRBD2; J: TRBJ2-1; V: TRBV7-2; size: NA; DNA: TGTGCCAGCAGCTTTCGGACTAGCGGCTATAATGAGCAGTTCTTC; CDR3: CASSFRTSGYNEQFF
D: NA; J: TRBJ2-5; V: TRBV4-1; size: NA; DNA: TGCGCCAGCAGCCAAGATCCAGGGAAGACCCAGTACTTC; CDR3: CASSQDPGKTQYF
D: TRBD1; J: TRBJ2-1; V: TRBV5-1; size: NA; DNA: TGCGCCAGCGCGCGGACAGGGGGCCACACCTACAATGAGCAGTTCTTC; CDR3: CASARTGGHTYNEQFF
D: TRBD1; J: TRBJ1-2; V: TRBV25-1; size: many; DNA: TGTGCCAGCAGTGGACAGGGTGAGGGCTACACCTTC; CDR3: CASSGQGEGYTF
D: TRBD1; J: TRBJ2-7; V: TRBV25-1; size: NA; DNA: TGTGCCAGCAGTCGAGGGACAGGGCCCTACGAGCAGTACTTC; CDR3: CASSRGTGPYEQYF
D: NA; J: TRBJ1-3; V: TRBV10-2; size: few; DNA: TGCGCCAGCAGTGAGTCGACTCCTGTAATCTCTGGAAACACCATATATTTT; CDR3: CASSESTPVISGNTIYF
D: NA; J: TRBJ2-3; V: TRBV27; size: NA; DNA: TGTGCCAGCAGTCTCTCACCCAGGGAGCAGTATTTT; CDR3: CASSLSPREQYF
D: NA; J: TRBJ2-2; V: TRBV5-6; size: NA; DNA: TGTGCCAGCAGCTTGTTTACATTGAACACCGGGGAGCTGTTTTTT; CDR3: CASSLFTLNTGELFF
D: TRBD2; J: TRBJ2-3; V: TRBV27; size: few; DNA: TGTGCCAGCAGTCCAAGCGGGGGGGCCTCGTATACGCAGTATTTT; CDR3: CASSPSGGASYTQYF
D: NA; J: TRBJ2-7; V: TRBV4-1; size: NA; DNA: TGCGCCAGCAGCCAAGTGGGGCAGGCGAGCTACGAGCAGTACTTC; CDR3: CASSQVGQASYEQYF
D: NA; J: TRBJ1-2; V: TRBV19; size: NA; DNA: TGTGCCAGTAGTATAGATGGTCCTGGAGAGCTCTATGGCTACACCTTC; CDR3: CASSIDGPGELYGYTF
D: NA; J: TRBJ1-5; V: TRBV10-2; size: NA; DNA: TGCGCCAGCAGCGGGGATTACGTCAATCAGCCCCAGCATTTT; CDR3: CASSGDYVNQPQHF
D: NA; J: TRBJ2-5; V: TRBV18; size: NA; DNA: TGTGCCAGCTCAGCACCTACTCGGACTTCCCAAGAGACCCAGTACTTC; CDR3: CASSAPTRTSQETQYF
D: TRBD1; J: TRBJ1-1; V: TRBV27; size: NA; DNA: TGTGCCAGCAGTTTGGCAGGGGGTAACACTGAAGCTTTCTTT; CDR3: CASSLAGGNTEAFF
D: NA; J: TRBJ2-1; V: TRBV10-3; size: NA; DNA: TGTGCCATCAGTGATGGGGCGGGACTTGTCAATGAGCAGTTCTTC; CDR3: CAISDGAGLVNEQFF
D: NA; J: TRBJ2-7; V: TRBV5-1; size: once; DNA: TGCGCCAGCAGCTTTTTGTCCAGGGTCAACGAGCAGTACTTC; CDR3: CASSFLSRVNEQYF
D: TRBD1; J: TRBJ1-4; V: TRBV5-1; size: NA; DNA: TGCGCCAGCAGCTACCGGGACAGCTCGACTAATGAAAAACTGTTTTTT; CDR3: CASSYRDSSTNEKLFF
D: NA; J: TRBJ1-5; V: TRBV28; size: NA; DNA: TGTGCCAGCAGTACTACAATAGGGGGTCAGCCCCAGCATTTT; CDR3: CASSTTIGGQPQHF
D: NA; J: TRBJ1-4; V: TRBV4-1; size: NA; DNA: TGCGCCAGCAGCCAAGGTCGGGGGGGCGGTGAAAAACTGTTTTTT; CDR3: CASSQGRGGGEKLFF
D: NA; J: TRBJ1-5; V: TRBV28; size: NA; DNA: TGTGCCAGCAGTCTGAGAGTGGCGGCAGACAATCAGCCCCAGCATTTT; CDR3: CASSLRVAADNQPQHF
D: NA; J: TRBJ1-2; V: TRBV6-5; size: NA; DNA: TGTGCCAGCAGTCCTACAACGGGGGGCTACACCTTC; CDR3: CASSPTTGGYTF
D: TRBD2; J: TRBJ2-1; V: TRBV6-4; size: NA; DNA: TGTGCCAGCAGTCCACTAGCGGGGGCATACAATGAGCAGTTCTTC; CDR3: CASSPLAGAYNEQFF
D: NA; J: TRBJ1-2; V: TRBV6-4; size: NA; DNA: TGTGCCAGCAGTGGAGGTGACTATGGCTACACCTTC; CDR3: CASSGGDYGYTF
D: NA; J: TRBJ1-5; V: TRBV15; size: NA; DNA: TGTGCCACCACCCAGGATTATAGCAATCAGCCCCAGCATTTT; CDR3: CATTQDYSNQPQHF
D: TRBD1; J: TRBJ1-5; V: TRBV19; size: NA; DNA: TGTGCCAGTAGTACGACTACAGGGGTTGGAAACAATCAGCCCCAGCATTTT; CDR3: CASSTTTGVGNNQPQHF
D: NA; J: TRBJ2-7; V: TRBV18; size: few; DNA: TGTGCCAGCTCACCAAGAGAGTTCGACTACGAGCAGTACTTC; CDR3: CASSPREFDYEQYF